A single sample gave rise to the 26 T cell receptor beta chains below, sequenced in a study of CD8 T cells in Susac syndrome (dated by TCRdb to between 2018 and 2020). Library prep was done by the immunoSEQ multiplex PCR assay. RNA was extracted using the RNeasy kit, and roughly 0.45 to 1 microgram was reverse transcribed with random hexamers. The public reads were reanalyzed by TCRdb: fastp trimming at Q25, MiXCR alignment, in-frame beta chains only. When rows share a CDR3 protein, they turn into one entry using the most common DNA and genes. For this sample the table gives 95,000 to 150,000 distinct CDR3 sequences, of which 85% to 95% were detected only once. The ten largest make up roughly 0.098% of the sample. The sequenced sample was CD4+ T cells from PBMCs. These receptors were collected from a human donor in good health.

The rearrangement uses TRBV6-2 or TRBV6-3 and TRBJ2-1; the match to TRBD1 covers 7 bases. The V and J ends lost 2 bases and 8 bases, in that order; junction bases with no gene match: 3. CDR1 and CDR2 from the germline V gene are MNHEY and SVGEGT. The CDR3 has 13 residues. In nucleotides, the CDR3 is TGTGCCAGCAGTTACCTCACAGGGGATGAGCAGTTCTTC. This translates into CASSYLTGDEQFF.

V is TRBV21-1 and J is TRBJ1-1. TRBV21-1 is termed a pseudogene. This CDR3 region has 15 residues. For the CDR3, the DNA is TGTGCCAGCAGCATTAGGTCCATCCTTACCGAAGAAGCTTTCTTT. It specifies CASSIRSILTEEAFF.

CDR3 residues: CASSRRSSLAGDLNEQFF. The CDR3 DNA is TGTGCCAGTAGCAGACGATCCTCCCTAGCGGGAGATCTAAATGAGCAGTTCTTC. The chain carries TRBV19 and TRBJ2-1, with 10 bases matching TRBD2. Germline CDR1 and CDR2: LNHDA and SQIVND (reference sequence). J lost 7 bases, V lost 6 bases, and 18 bases had no gene match. This CDR3 spans 18 amino acids.

V gene TRBV21-1 combines with J gene TRBJ2-1; the table gives TRBD1 as D, unverified against the DNA. TRBV21-1 is a listed pseudogene. The CDR3 loop spans 10 amino acids. The CDR3, as DNA: TGCCCCCTCTTGGGTGTTGAGCAGTTCTTC. Translation: CPLLGVEQFF.

CDR3 sequence reads: CASSKPPGRDEQFF. Here the CDR3 DNA reads TGTGCCAGCAGTAAGCCTCCGGGAAGGGATGAGCAGTTCTTC. This rearrangement joins TRBV2 to TRBJ2-1; weak D call: TRBD2 (5 bases). CDR1 is SNHLY and CDR2 is FYNNEI in the germline V gene. This CDR3 region has 14 residues. Trimming removed 5 bases from V and 8 bases from J, with 16 bases in between.

The chain joins TRBV9 to TRBJ1-3, with D unresolved. The CDR3 extends over 17 amino acids. Trimming took off 0 bases at V and 1 base at J, with 14 bases between the two ends. Per germline, CDR1 SGDLS and CDR2 YYNGEE. In DNA form, the CDR3 reads TGTGCCAGCAGCGTAGGGCCGGGTGGAGGGTCTGGAAACACCATATATTTT. Translating it yields CASSVGPGGGSGNTIYF.

The V gene is TRBV6-5, the J gene TRBJ2-5, with 9 nucleotides matching TRBD1. Germline V gene lookup returns CDR1 MNHEY and CDR2 SVGAGI. This CDR3 has 18 amino acids. The J segment lost 3 bases and the V segment lost 2 bases, leaving 13 bases of the junction unmatched. The CDR3 loop reads CASSYLGSYRQGEETQYF. In nucleotides, the CDR3 is TGTGCCAGCAGTTACCTGGGGTCGTATAGACAGGGGGAAGAGACCCAGTACTTC.

This chain links TRBV6-2 or TRBV6-3 with TRBJ1-6; TRBD1 is a possible D gene (5 bases). Trimming took off 6 bases at V and 5 bases at J, with 29 bases between the two ends. Germline loops: CDR1 MNHEY, CDR2 SVGEGT. The CDR3 has 20 residues. This chain's CDR3 is CASSYVLRLRRGRHNSPLHF. The CDR3 DNA reads TGTGCCAGCAGCTACGTACTACGGTTAAGGAGGGGAAGACATAATTCACCCCTCCACTTT.

The rearrangement joins TRBV30 to TRBJ2-7; D is possibly TRBD1 (5 bases). This CDR3 has 11 amino acids. The V gene lost 3 bases and the J gene lost 5 bases, with 8 bases spanning the gap. The germline gives CDR1 GTSNPN, CDR2 SVGIG (reference sequence). CDR3 DNA: TGTGCCTGGAGGGGCAGGGACGAGCAGTACTTC. It translates to CAWRGRDEQYF.

The chain has TRBV4-2 and TRBJ2-1; D might be TRBD1 (6 bases). The CDR3 covers 17 residues. Germline V CDR1 and CDR2: LGHNA, YNFKEQ. The ends were cut back, 1 base at V and 3 bases at J, with 16 bases in the middle. The CDR3 DNA follows: TGTGCCAGCAGCCAAGGTCAGGGGAACACGGGCTACAATGAGCAGTTCTTC. It yields the protein CASSQGQGNTGYNEQFF.

This chain uses TRBV3-1 with TRBJ2-2; D remains ambiguous. The ends were cut back, 0 bases at V and 1 base at J, with 3 bases in the middle. The CDR3 consists of 14 residues. CDR1 is LGHDT and CDR2 is YNNKEL in the germline V gene (reference sequence). The DNA of the CDR3 is TGTGCCAGCAGCCAAGAGTGGAACACCGGGGAGCTGTTTTTT. This sequence encodes CASSQEWNTGELFF.

The chain has TRBV9 and TRBJ1-1; D perhaps matches TRBD1 (5 bases). Germline assignment: CDR1 SGDLS and CDR2 YYNGEE. V lost 4 bases to trimming and J lost 0 bases, with 16 bases between them. CDR3 length: 16 amino acids. CDR3 in DNA: TGTGCCAGCAGCTCCTCGGACACAAAGGTGAACACTGAAGCTTTCTTT. As protein: CASSSSDTKVNTEAFF.

This chain uses TRBV5-6 with TRBJ2-3; TRBD1 is a possible D gene (6 bases). This CDR3 has 14 residues. Trimming took 4 bases from V and 5 from J, leaving 14 bases between them. Germline V gives CDR1 SGHDT, CDR2 YYEEEE. CDR3 DNA: TGTGCCAGCAGCCTAAGACAGGCCAGAGATACGCAGTATTTT. Protein product: CASSLRQARDTQYF.

As DNA, the CDR3 is TGTGCCAGCAGCTCTTCGTGGGCTAGCGGGAAATCTAGCTCCTACGAGCAGTACTTC. This sequence encodes CASSSSWASGKSSSYEQYF. The V gene is TRBV13, the J gene TRBJ2-7, with 9 positions matching TRBD2. The CDR3 covers 19 residues. From germline, CDR1 is PRHDT and CDR2 FYEKMQ (reference sequence). V lost 4 bases, J lost 0 bases, and 16 bases stayed unmatched.

For the CDR3, the DNA is TGTGCCAGCAGGGGGGACAGTAGAAACACCATATATTTT. Its translation: CASRGDSRNTIYF. The rearrangement joins TRBV2 to TRBJ1-3; 7 bases line up with TRBD1. The J segment lost 5 bases and the V segment lost 6 bases, leaving 4 bases of the junction unmatched. This CDR3 is built from 13 residues. Germline assignment: CDR1 SNHLY and CDR2 FYNNEI.

The genes are TRBV19 and TRBJ2-1; TRBD1 aligns across 7 bases. The trim removed 2 bases at V and 10 bases at J, leaving 5 bases unmatched. This CDR3 region has 13 residues. Germline CDR1 reads LNHDA; CDR2 reads SQIVND (reference sequence). The CDR3 DNA follows: TGTGCCAGTAGTATATTAGTCAGGGGGGAGCAGTTCTTC. The encoded protein is CASSILVRGEQFF.

The chain recombines TRBV18 with TRBJ2-1; the D is unclear. CDR3 length equals 12 residues. Trimming pared 5 bases from V and 10 bases from J, leaving 12 bases between. Germline V CDR1 and CDR2: KGHSH, LQKENI. The CDR3 reads CASSSEVGEQFF. In DNA, the CDR3 is TGTGCCAGCTCATCAGAAGTAGGGGAGCAGTTCTTC.

J is TRBJ1-5 and V is TRBV19; 12 bases are a match to TRBD1. The CDR3 totals 15 residues. CDR1 and CDR2 (germline): LNHDA, SQIVND (reference sequence). J lost 5 bases, V lost 7 bases, and 6 bases had no gene match. CDR3 residues: CASNTGTGGYQPQHF. CDR3 coding DNA: TGTGCCAGTAACACTGGGACAGGGGGCTATCAGCCCCAGCATTTT. Full variable domain (missing parts from reference TRBV19 and TRBJ1-5): DGGITQSPKYLFRKEGQNVTLSCEQNLNHDAMYWYRQDPGQGLRLIYYSQIVNDFQKGDIAEGYSVSREKKESFPLTVTSAQKNPTAFYLCASNTGTGGYQPQHFGDGTRLSIL.

The rearrangement joins TRBV2 to TRBJ2-1, with D perhaps matching TRBD1 or TRBD2 (6 bases each). Germline lookup yields CDR1 SNHLY and CDR2 FYNNEI. CDR3 size: 15 residues. With 3 bases removed from V and 0 bases from J, the gap between germline ends came to 9 bases. For the CDR3, the DNA is TGTGCCAGCAGTGAGGAGGGGGGCTCCTACAATGAGCAGTTCTTC. This translates into CASSEEGGSYNEQFF.

The rearrangement uses TRBV29-1 and TRBJ2-3, with D perhaps being TRBD1 or TRBD2 (5 bases each). The CDR3 is 14 residues long. V dropped 5 bases and J dropped 0 bases, with 12 bases sitting between them. The germline V gene has CDR1 SQVTM and CDR2 ANQGSEA. The DNA of the CDR3 is TGCAGCGTTAATAGAGGGGACAGCACAGATACGCAGTATTTT. This gives the protein CSVNRGDSTDTQYF.

V is TRBV5-4 and J is TRBJ2-7; 8 bases are shared with TRBD2. Germline CDR1 is SGHNT and CDR2 is YYREEE (reference sequence). Trimming took 6 bases from V and 4 from J; bases not matched to a gene: 12. This CDR3 region has 15 residues. This CDR3 reads CASTLSGSIGYEQYF. The CDR3 coding sequence is TGTGCCAGCACCCTAAGCGGGAGCATCGGGTACGAGCAGTACTTC. The full variable domain, completed using reference TRBV5-4 and TRBJ2-7, is ETGVTQSPTHLIKTRGQQVTLRCSSQSGHNTVSWYQQALGQGPQFIFQYYREEENGRGNFPPRFSGLQFPNYSSELNVNALELDDSALYLCASTLSGSIGYEQYFGPGTRLTVT.

The chain couples TRBV7-8 to TRBJ1-5, with D possibly TRBD1 on 6 matching bases. The germline gives CDR1 SGHVS, CDR2 FQNEAQ. This CDR3 has 18 amino acids. V was clipped by 2 bases and J by 7 bases, with 24 bases between them. CDR3 in amino acids: CASSLWVFGQGRRQPQHF. The CDR3, as DNA: TGTGCCAGCAGCTTATGGGTGTTTGGGCAGGGGAGGCGACAGCCCCAGCATTTT.

The chain uses TRBV5-1 and TRBJ2-1, with 14 bases that match TRBD2. This CDR3 spans 16 amino acids. V lost 4 bases and J lost 8; bases outside the gene matches: 8. Germline lookup yields CDR1 SGHRS and CDR2 YFSETQ. In DNA form, the CDR3 reads TGCGCCAGCAGCCCATGGGGACTAGCGGGAGACGATGAGCAGTTCTTC. Translation gives CASSPWGLAGDDEQFF.

The rearrangement uses TRBV29-1 and TRBJ2-4, with 12 bases aligning to TRBD1. The CDR3 is made up of 17 amino acids. Germline trimming cut 0 bases from V and 9 bases from J; bases unmatched to any gene: 12. Germline CDR1 reads SQVTM; CDR2 reads ANQGSEA. The CDR3 DNA sequence: TGCAGCGTTGAAGACCACCCGGGACAGGGGGCTCTCGGCATTCAGTACTTC. Amino acids: CSVEDHPGQGALGIQYF.

The chain joins TRBV3-1 to TRBJ1-1; D may be TRBD1 (6 bases). CDR3 length: 13 amino acids. Germline V CDR1 and CDR2: LGHDT, YNNKEL (reference sequence). V shed 0 bases and J shed 4 bases, with 6 bases lying between them. CDR3 sequence reads: CASSQEGGTEAFF. CDR3 in DNA: TGTGCCAGCAGCCAAGAAGGGGGCACTGAAGCTTTCTTT.

About this clonotype: An end of the junction differs from the germline gene, which may be a read error. V is TRBV6-2 or TRBV6-3 and J is TRBJ2-7; D is perhaps TRBD2 (5 bases). CDR3 length equals 13 residues. Per germline, CDR1 MNHEY and CDR2 SVGEGT. The chain's CDR3 is CASSPRTSFEQYF. Here the CDR3 DNA reads TGCGCCAGCAGTCCCCGGACTTCTTTCGAGCAGTACTTC.